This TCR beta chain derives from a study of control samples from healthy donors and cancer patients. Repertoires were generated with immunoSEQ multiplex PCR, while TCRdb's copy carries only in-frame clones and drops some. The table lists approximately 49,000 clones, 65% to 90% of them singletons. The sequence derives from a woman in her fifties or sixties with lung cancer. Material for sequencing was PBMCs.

CDR3 DNA: TGTGCTAGTGGTTTCCGGACCGGGGAGCAGTACTTC. Encoded protein: CASGFRTGEQYF. This chain links TRBV12-5 with TRBJ2-7; D is ambiguous. CDR1 is LGHNT, CDR2 FRNRAP, per germline. This CDR3 contains 12 residues. Deletions cut 3 bases from V and 7 bases from J, with 10 bases between.